This TCR beta chain is drawn from a study of response to subunit inactivated influenza vaccine. Study-wide results and caveats: Authors proposed each seasonal influenza vaccination draws in few new T cells.

The CDR3 extends over 14 amino acids. V lost 0 bases and J lost 8, with 12 bases in between. CDR1 is SGHDT and CDR2 is YYEEEE in the germline V gene. TCRdb independently ran MiXCR on the RT-PCR reads; one entry per CDR3 protein. The data contain around 760,000 distinct CDR3 sequences, roughly 14% of them singletons. This clonotype was counted many times. Its antigen is as yet unknown. J is TRBJ2-1 and V is TRBV5-6; D gene ambiguous. This material consisted of PBMCs from blood, taken 14 to 15 days before vaccination. The origin of this receptor is a man aged 45-60 years who received an inactivated influenza vaccine. The CDR3 spells CASSLVYKRDEQFF. DNA for the CDR3: TGTGCCAGCAGCTTGGTCTACAAGCGCGATGAGCAGTTCTTC. The variable domain in full, completed from reference TRBV5-6 and TRBJ2-1, reads DAGVTQSPTHLIKTRGQQVTLRCSPKSGHDTVSWYQQALGQGPQFIFQYYEEEERQRGNFPDRFSGHQFPNYSSELNVNALLLGDSALYLCASSLVYKRDEQFFGPGTRLTVL.